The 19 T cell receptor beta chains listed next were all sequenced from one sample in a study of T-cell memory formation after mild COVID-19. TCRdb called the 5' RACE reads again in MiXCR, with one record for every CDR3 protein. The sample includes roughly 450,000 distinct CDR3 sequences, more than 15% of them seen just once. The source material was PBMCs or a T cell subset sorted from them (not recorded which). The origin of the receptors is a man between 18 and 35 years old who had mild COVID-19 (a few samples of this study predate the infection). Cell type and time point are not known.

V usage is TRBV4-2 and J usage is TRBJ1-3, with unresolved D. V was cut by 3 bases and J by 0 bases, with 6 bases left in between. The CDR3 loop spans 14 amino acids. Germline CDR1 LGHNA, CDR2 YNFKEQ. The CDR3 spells CASSQWLSGNTIYF. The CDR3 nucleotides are TGTGCCAGCAGCCAGTGGCTCTCTGGAAACACCATATATTTT.

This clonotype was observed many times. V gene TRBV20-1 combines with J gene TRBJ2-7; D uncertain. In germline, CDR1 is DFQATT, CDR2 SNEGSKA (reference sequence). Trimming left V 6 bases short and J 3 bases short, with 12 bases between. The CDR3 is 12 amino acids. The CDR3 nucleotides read TGCAGTGCCACAGAGTCCGGCTACGAGCAGTACTTC. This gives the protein CSATESGYEQYF.

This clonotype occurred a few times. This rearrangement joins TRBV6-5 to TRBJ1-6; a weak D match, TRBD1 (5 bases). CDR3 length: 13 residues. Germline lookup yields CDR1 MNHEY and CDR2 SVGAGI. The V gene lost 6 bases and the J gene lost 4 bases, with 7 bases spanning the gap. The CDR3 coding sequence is TGTGCCAGCAGACAGGCGTATAATTCACCCCTCCACTTT. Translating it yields CASRQAYNSPLHF.

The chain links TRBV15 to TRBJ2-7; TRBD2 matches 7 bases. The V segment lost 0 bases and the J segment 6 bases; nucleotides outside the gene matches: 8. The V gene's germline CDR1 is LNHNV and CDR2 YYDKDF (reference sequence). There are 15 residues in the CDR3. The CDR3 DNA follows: TGTGCCACCAGCAGAGATCGGCGGGGGAGCGGCGAGCAGTACTTC. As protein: CATSRDRRGSGEQYF.

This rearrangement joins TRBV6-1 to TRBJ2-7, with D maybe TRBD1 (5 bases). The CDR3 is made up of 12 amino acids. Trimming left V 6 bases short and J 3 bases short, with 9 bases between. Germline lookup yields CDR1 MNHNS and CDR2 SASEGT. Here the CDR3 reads CASRSDSYEQYV. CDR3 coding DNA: TGTGCCAGCAGGTCCGACAGCTACGAGCAGTACGTC.

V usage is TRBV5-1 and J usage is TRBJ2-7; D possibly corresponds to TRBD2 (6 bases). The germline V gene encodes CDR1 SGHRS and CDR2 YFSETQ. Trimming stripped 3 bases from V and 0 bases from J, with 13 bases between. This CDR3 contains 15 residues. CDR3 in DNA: TGCGCCAGCAGCTACGGGACCGGGAGCTCCTACGAGCAGTACTTC. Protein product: CASSYGTGSSYEQYF. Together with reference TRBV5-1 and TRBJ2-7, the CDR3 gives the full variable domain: KAGVTQTPRYLIKTRGQQVTLSCSPISGHRSVSWYQQTPGQGLQFLFEYFSETQRNKGNFPGRFSGRQFSNSRSEMNVSTLELGDSALYLCASSYGTGSSYEQYFGPGTRLTVT.

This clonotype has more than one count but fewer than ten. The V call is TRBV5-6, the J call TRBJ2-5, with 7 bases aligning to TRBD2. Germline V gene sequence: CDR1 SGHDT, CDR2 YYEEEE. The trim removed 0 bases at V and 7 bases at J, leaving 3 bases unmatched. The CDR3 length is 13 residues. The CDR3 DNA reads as TGTGCCAGCAGCTTGGGAGGGGAGGGGACCCAGTACTTC. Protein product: CASSLGGEGTQYF.

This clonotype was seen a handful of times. The CDR3, as DNA: TGTGCCAGCAGCTTAGCGTTCCAGGAGAACACTGAAGCTTTCTTT. This gives the protein CASSLAFQENTEAFF. The chain is built from TRBV7-8 and TRBJ1-1; D is uncertain. CDR3 length: 15 amino acids. Trimming shortened V by 0 bases and J by 1 base, and 9 bases separated the two germline ends. The germline CDR1 and CDR2 sequences are SGHVS and FQNEAQ.

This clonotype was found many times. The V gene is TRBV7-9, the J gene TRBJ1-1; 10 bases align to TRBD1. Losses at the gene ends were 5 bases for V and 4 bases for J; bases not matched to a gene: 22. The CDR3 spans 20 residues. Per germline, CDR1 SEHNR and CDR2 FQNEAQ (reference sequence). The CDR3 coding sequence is TGTGCCAGCAGCCATACGGAAAGAGACAGGGGGCTTAGGTATAGCACTGAAGCTTTCTTT. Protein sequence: CASSHTERDRGLRYSTEAFF.

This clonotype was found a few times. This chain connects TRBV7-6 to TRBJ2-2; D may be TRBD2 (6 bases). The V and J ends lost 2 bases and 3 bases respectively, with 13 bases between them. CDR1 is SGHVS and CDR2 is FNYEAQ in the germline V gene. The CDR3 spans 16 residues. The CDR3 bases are TGTGCCAGCAGCTTATCCCCCAGCGGGTACACCGGGGAGCTGTTTTTT. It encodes CASSLSPSGYTGELFF.

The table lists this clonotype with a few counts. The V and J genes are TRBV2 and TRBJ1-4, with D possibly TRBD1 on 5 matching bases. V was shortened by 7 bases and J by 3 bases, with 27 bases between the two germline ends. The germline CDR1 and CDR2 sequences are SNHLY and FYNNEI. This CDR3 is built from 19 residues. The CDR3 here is CASTSRGARTLEANEKLFF. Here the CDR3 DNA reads TGTGCCAGCACCTCCCGCGGGGCCAGGACCTTGGAGGCTAATGAAAAACTGTTTTTT.

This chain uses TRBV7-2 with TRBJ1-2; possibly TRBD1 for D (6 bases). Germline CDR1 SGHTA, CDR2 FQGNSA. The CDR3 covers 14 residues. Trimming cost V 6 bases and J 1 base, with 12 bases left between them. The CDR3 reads CASRNRGVNYGYTF. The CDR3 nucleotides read TGTGCCAGCAGGAATAGGGGGGTTAACTATGGCTACACCTTC.

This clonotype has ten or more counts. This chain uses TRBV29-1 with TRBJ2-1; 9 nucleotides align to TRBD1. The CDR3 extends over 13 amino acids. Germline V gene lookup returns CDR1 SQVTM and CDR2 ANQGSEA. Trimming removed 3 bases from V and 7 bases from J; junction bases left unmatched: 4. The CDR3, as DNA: TGCAGCGTTGATATAGGACAGGGGAATGAGCAGTTCTTC. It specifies CSVDIGQGNEQFF.

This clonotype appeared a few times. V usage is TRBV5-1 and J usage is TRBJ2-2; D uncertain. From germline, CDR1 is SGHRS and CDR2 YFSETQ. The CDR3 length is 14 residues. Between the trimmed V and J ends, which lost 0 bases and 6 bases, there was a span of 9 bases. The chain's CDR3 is CASSLGPIAGELFF. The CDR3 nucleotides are TGCGCCAGCAGCTTGGGACCGATTGCCGGGGAGCTGTTTTTT. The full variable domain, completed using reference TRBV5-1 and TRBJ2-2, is KAGVTQTPRYLIKTRGQQVTLSCSPISGHRSVSWYQQTPGQGLQFLFEYFSETQRNKGNFPGRFSGRQFSNSRSEMNVSTLELGDSALYLCASSLGPIAGELFFGEGSRLTVL.

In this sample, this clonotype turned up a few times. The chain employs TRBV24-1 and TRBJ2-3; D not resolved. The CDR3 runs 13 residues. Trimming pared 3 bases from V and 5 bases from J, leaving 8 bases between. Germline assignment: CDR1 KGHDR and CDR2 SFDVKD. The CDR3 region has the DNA TGTGCCACCAGTGATCAGGCAGTAGATACGCAGTATTTT. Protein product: CATSDQAVDTQYF.

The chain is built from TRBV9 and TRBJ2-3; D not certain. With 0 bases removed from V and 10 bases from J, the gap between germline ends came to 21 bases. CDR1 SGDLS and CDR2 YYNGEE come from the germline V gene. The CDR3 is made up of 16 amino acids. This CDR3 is CASSVAVKALASAQYF. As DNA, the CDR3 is TGTGCCAGCAGCGTAGCAGTGAAGGCATTAGCCTCAGCGCAGTATTTT.

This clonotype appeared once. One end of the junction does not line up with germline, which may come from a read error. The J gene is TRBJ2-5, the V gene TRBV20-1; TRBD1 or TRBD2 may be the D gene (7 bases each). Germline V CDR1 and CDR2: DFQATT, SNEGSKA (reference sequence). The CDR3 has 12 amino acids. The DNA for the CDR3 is TGCAGTGCCCCAGGGGGGGGAGAGACCAAGTACTTC. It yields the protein CSAPGGGETKYF.

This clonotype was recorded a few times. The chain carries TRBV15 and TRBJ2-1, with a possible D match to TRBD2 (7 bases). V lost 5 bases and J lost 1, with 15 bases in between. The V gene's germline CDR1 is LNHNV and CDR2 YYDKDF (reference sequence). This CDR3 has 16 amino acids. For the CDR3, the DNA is TGTGCCACCAGCGGATCTGGGGGGGCTTCCTACAATGAGCAGTTCTTC. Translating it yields CATSGSGGASYNEQFF.

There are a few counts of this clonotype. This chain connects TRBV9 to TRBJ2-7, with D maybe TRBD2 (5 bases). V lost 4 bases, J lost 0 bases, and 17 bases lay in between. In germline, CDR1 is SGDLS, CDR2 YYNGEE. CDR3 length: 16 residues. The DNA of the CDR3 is TGTGCCAGCAGCCCCCAGGTGGGGAGTCTCTCCTACGAGCAGTACTTC. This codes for CASSPQVGSLSYEQYF. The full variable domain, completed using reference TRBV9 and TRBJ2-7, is DSGVTQTPKHLITATGQRVTLRCSPRSGDLSVYWYQQSLDQGLQFLIQYYNGEERAKGNILERFSAQQFPDLHSELNLSSLELGDSALYFCASSPQVGSLSYEQYFGPGTRLTVT.